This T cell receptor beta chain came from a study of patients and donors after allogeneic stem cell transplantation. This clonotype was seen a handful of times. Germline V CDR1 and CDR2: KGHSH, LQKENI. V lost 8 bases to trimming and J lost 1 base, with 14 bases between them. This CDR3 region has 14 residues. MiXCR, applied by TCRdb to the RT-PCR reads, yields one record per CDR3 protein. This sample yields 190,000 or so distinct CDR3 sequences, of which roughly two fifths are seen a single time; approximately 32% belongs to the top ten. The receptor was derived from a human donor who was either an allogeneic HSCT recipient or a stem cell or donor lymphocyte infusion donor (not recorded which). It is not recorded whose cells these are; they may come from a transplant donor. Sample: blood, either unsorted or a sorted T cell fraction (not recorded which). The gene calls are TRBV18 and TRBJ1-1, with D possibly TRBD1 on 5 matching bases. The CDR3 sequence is CASSPPTGNTEAFF. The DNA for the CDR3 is TGTGCCAGCAGCCCTCCAACAGGGAACACTGAAGCTTTCTTT.